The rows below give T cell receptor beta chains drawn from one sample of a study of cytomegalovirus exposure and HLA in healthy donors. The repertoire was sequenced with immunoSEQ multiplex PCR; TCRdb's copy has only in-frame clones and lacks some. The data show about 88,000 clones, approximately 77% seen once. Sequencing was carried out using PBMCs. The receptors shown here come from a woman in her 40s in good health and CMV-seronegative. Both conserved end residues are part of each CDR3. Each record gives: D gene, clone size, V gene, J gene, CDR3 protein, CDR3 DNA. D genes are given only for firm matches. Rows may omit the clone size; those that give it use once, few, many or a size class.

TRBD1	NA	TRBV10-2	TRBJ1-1	CASSEGQGPTEAFF	TGCGCCAGCAGTGAGGGACAGGGGCCCACTGAAGCTTTCTTT
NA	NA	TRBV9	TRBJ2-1	CASSVEGQVFYNEQFF	TGTGCCAGCAGCGTAGAAGGTCAGGTTTTCTACAATGAGCAGTTCTTC
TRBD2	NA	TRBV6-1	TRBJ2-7	CASSGLAGGHYEQYF	TGTGCCAGCAGTGGACTAGCGGGGGGGCACTACGAGCAGTACTTC
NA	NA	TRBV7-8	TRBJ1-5	CASRATGKMNQPQHF	TGTGCCAGCAGGGCAACAGGGAAAATGAATCAGCCCCAGCATTTT
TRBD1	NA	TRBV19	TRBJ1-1	CASSIGGQRYTEAFF	TGTGCCAGTAGTATAGGGGGACAGCGATACACTGAAGCTTTCTTT
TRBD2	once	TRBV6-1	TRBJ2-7	CASSGGYSGTSYEQYF	TGTGCCAGCAGTGGAGGCTATAGCGGGACATCCTACGAGCAGTACTTC
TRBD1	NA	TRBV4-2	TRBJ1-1	CASSQQGAGTEAFF	TGTGCCAGCAGCCAACAGGGGGCGGGTACTGAAGCTTTCTTT
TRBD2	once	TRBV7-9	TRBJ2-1	CASRLAGTPYNEQFF	TGTGCCAGCAGACTAGCGGGGACACCCTACAATGAGCAGTTCTTC
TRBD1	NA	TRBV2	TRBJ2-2	CAMGTGGGELFF	TGTGCCATGGGGACAGGTGGCGGGGAGCTGTTTTTT
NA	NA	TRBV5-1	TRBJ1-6	CASSLATDAASSYNSPLHF	TGCGCCAGCAGCTTGGCTACCGACGCGGCCTCCTCCTATAATTCACCCCTCCACTTT
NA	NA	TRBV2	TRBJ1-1	CASSEFRGLNTEAFF	TGTGCCAGCAGTGAATTTAGGGGTTTGAACACTGAAGCTTTCTTT
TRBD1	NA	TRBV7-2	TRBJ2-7	CASSSGTGFLYEQYF	TGTGCCAGCAGCTCAGGGACAGGGTTTTTGTACGAGCAGTACTTC
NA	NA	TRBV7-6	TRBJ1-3	CASSLSSSPGNTIYF	TGTGCCAGCAGCTTATCCTCGAGCCCTGGAAACACCATATATTTT
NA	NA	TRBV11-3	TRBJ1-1	CASSQTPWTEAFF	TGTGCCAGCAGCCAAACACCTTGGACTGAAGCTTTCTTT
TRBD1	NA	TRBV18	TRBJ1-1	CASSADRGGTEAFF	TGTGCCAGCTCAGCAGACAGGGGAGGTACTGAAGCTTTCTTT
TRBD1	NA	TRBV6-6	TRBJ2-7	CASSEGQGFYEQYF	TGTGCCAGCAGCGAAGGACAGGGGTTCTACGAGCAGTACTTC
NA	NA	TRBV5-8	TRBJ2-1	CASSLAAVGEQFF	TGTGCCAGCAGCTTGGCCGCGGTTGGGGAGCAGTTCTTC
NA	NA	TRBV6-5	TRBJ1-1	CASSLGAPLNTEAFF	TGTGCCAGCTCCTTAGGGGCCCCACTGAACACTGAAGCTTTCTTT